This T cell receptor (beta chain) stems from a study of blood T cell repertoires in COVID-19. J lost 4 bases, V lost 4 bases, and 14 bases had no gene match. Germline CDR1 reads SGDLS; CDR2 reads YYNGEE. CDR3 size: 18 residues. The protocol was immunoSEQ multiplex PCR, while the TCRdb copy is restricted to in-frame clones and leaves out a portion. Seen here are 200,000 to 300,000 clones, roughly 82% observed once, and the top ten hold 12%. This TCR was sampled from an elderly man with acute or convalescent COVID-19. Specimen: peripheral blood. The rearrangement uses TRBV9 and TRBJ2-1; 10 bases are shared with TRBD2. The CDR3 sequence: CASSPLLLAGVPYNEQFF. The CDR3 DNA reads as TGTGCCAGCAGCCCCTTACTTCTAGCGGGGGTCCCATACAATGAGCAGTTCTTC.